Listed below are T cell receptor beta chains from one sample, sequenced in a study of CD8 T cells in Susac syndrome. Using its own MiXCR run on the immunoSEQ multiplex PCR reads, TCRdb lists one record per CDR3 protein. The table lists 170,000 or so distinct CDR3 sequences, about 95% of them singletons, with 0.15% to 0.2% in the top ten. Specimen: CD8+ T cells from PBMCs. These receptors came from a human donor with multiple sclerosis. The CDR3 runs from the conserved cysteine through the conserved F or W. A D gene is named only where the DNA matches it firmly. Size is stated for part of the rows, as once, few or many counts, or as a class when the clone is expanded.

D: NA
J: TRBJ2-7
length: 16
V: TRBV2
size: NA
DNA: TGTGCCAGCAATCCCACCGGGACCCGCATTGCCTACGAGCAGTACTTC
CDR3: CASNPTGTRIAYEQYF

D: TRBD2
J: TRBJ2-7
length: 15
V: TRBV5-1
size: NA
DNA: TGCGCCAGCAGCCTGGGCCCTAGCGGCTCCTACGAGCAGTACTTC
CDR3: CASSLGPSGSYEQYF

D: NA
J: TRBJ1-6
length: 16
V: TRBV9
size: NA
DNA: TGTGCCAGCAGCGCCACATTACTCCCGGAAAATTCACCCCTCCACTTT
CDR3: CASSATLLPENSPLHF

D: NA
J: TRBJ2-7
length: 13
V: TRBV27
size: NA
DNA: TGTGCCAGCAGTTTACAGAGCTCCTACGAGCAGTACTTC
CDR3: CASSLQSSYEQYF

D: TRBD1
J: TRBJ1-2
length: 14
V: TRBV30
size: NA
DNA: TGTGCCTGGAGGGGACAGGGAACAATCTATGGCTACACCTTC
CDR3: CAWRGQGTIYGYTF

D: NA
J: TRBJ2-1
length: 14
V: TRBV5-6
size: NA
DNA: TGTGCCAGCAGCTTGGCCGGGGCCGTCAATGAGCAGTTCTTC
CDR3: CASSLAGAVNEQFF

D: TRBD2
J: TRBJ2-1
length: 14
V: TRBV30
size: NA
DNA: TGTGCCTGGAGTGAGACTAGCACCAGGAATGAGCAGTTCTTC
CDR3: CAWSETSTRNEQFF

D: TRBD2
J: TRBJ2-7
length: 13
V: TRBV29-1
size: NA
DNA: TGCAGCGTTGGAACTAGCGGGAGTTACGAGCAGTACTTC
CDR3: CSVGTSGSYEQYF

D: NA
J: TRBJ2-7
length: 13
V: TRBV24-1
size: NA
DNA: TGTGCCACCAGTGATGGGACCGGGTACGAGCAGTACTTC
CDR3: CATSDGTGYEQYF

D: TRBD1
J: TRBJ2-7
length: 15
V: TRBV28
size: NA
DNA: TGTGCCAGCAGTTTCGGCACAGGGGGGAGATACGAGCAGTACTTC
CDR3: CASSFGTGGRYEQYF

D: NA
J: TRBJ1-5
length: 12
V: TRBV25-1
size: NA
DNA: TGTGCCAGTTCCCCGGGCAATCAGCCCCAGCATTTT
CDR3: CASSPGNQPQHF

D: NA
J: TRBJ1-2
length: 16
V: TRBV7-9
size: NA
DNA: TGTGCCAGCAGCACAAGATGGCACTTAACTAACTATGGCTACACCTTC
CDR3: CASSTRWHLTNYGYTF

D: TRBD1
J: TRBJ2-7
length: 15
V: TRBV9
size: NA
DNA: TGTGCCAGCAGCCCAGGGGGACAGGGGCTTCGCGAGCAGTACTTC
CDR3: CASSPGGQGLREQYF

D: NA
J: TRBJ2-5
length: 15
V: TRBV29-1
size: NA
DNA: TGCAGCGTTGAAGATTTCGTACGGCGGAGGAAGACCCAGTACTTC
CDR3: CSVEDFVRRRKTQYF

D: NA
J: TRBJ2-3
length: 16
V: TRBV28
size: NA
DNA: TGTGCCAGCAGTTTCTACGACACTTATCGCACAGATACGCAGTATTTT
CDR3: CASSFYDTYRTDTQYF

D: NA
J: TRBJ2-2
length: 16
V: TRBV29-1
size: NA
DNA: TGCAGCGTTGAAGATTCTGGGGCCGGTCTGATCGGGGAGCTGTTTTTT
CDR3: CSVEDSGAGLIGELFF

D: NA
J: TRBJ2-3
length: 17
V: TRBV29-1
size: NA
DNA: TGCAGCGTTGAAGATTGGGGGGCAGGTGCTAGCACAGATACGCAGTATTTT
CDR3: CSVEDWGAGASTDTQYF

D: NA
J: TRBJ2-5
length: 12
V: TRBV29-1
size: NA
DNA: TGCAGCGCCCAAGGCGTTCCGGAGACCCAGTACTTC
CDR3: CSAQGVPETQYF

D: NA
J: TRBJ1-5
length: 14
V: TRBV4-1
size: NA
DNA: TGCGCCAGCAGCCAAGGAATCTTTTCGGGGCCCCAGCATTTT
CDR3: CASSQGIFSGPQHF

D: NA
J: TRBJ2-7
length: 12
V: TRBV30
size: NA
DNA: TGTGCCTGGAGCCGTCCCACCTACGAGCAGTACTTC
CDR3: CAWSRPTYEQYF

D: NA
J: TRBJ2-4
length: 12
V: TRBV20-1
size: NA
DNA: TGCAGTGCTAGAGGGCTTAGGGACATTCAGTACTTC
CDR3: CSARGLRDIQYF

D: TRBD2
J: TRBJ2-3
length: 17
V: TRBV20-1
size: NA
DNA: TGCAGTTCATTTATAAGCCCGGCTGGACTAGACTCAGATACGCAGTATTTT
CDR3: CSSFISPAGLDSDTQYF

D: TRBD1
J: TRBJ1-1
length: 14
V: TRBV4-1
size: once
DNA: TGCGCCAGCAGCTCCACAGGGGGCGGGGGTGAAGCTTTCTTT
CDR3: CASSSTGGGGEAFF

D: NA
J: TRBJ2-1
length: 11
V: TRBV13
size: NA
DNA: TGTGCCAGCAGCCTGGGGCAGGGAAAGTTCTTC
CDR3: CASSLGQGKFF

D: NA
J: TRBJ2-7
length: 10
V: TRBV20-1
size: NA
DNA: TGCAGTGCTAGATCCGGAGAGCAGTACTTC
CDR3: CSARSGEQYF

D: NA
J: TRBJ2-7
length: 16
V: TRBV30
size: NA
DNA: TGTGCCTGGATGAGGTCCTACAGACAGGCCCCCTACGAGCAGTACTTC
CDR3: CAWMRSYRQAPYEQYF

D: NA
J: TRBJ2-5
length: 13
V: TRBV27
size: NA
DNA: TGTGCCAGCAGTTTGACGTACCAAGAGACCCAGTACTTC
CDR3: CASSLTYQETQYF

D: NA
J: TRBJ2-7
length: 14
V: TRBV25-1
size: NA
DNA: TGTGCCAGCAGTGAAGGGGCGCGGGGCTACGAGCAGTACTTC
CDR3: CASSEGARGYEQYF

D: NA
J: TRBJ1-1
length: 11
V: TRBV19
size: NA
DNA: TGTGCCAGTAGTGTGGGTGCTGAAGCTTTCTTT
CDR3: CASSVGAEAFF

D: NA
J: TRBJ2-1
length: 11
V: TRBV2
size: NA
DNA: TGTGCCAGCAGTGAAGTCTATGAGCAGTTCTTC
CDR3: CASSEVYEQFF

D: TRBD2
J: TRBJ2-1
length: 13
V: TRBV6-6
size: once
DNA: TGTGCCAGCAGCGGGACTAGGGCCGATGAGCAGTTCTTC
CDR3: CASSGTRADEQFF

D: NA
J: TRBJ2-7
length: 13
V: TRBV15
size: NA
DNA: TGTGCCACCCGGAGTAGTTCGATCGTAGAGCAGTACTTC
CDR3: CATRSSSIVEQYF

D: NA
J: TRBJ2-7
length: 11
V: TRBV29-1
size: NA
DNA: TGCAGCGTGGGGCGGCACGACGAGCAGTACTTC
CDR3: CSVGRHDEQYF

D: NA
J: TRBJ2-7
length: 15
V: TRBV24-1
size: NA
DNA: TGTGCCACCAGAGAGGGCAGGGTACTATCCTACGAGCAGTACTTC
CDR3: CATREGRVLSYEQYF

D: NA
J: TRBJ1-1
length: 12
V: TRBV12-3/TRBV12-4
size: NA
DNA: TGTGCCAGCAGTTCTACCGGGACTGAAGCTTTCTTT
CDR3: CASSSTGTEAFF

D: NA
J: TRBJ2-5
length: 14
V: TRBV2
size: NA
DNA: TGTGCCAGCCCCCCAGCGGTAAATCAAGAGACCCAGTACTTC
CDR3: CASPPAVNQETQYF

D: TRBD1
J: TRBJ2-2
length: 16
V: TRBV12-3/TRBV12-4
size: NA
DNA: TGTGCCAGCAGTCCGGGACAGGGTTTTGGGACCGGGGAGCTGTTTTTT
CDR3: CASSPGQGFGTGELFF

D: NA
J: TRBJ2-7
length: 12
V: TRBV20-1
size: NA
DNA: TGCAGTGCTCGGGGAGATTCCTACGAGCAGTACTTC
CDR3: CSARGDSYEQYF

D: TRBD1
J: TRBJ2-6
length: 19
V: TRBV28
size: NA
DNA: TGTGCCAGCAGTTTAACAGGGACAGGGTACCCCTCTGGGGCCAACGTCCTGACTTTC
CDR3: CASSLTGTGYPSGANVLTF

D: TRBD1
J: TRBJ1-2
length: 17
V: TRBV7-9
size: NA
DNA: TGTGCCAGCAGCTTCCCGGACAGGGGAGAGACTAACTATGGCTACACCTTC
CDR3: CASSFPDRGETNYGYTF

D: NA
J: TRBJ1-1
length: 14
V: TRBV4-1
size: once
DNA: TGCGCCAGCAGCCAAGAGACATTTTGGACTGAAGCTTTCTTT
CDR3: CASSQETFWTEAFF

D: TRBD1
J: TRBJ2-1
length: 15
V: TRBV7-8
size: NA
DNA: TGTGCCAGCAGCTCCGGGACAGGGTGGAACAATGAGCAGTTCTTC
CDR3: CASSSGTGWNNEQFF

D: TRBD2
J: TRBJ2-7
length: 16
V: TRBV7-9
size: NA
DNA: TGTGCCAGCAGCCGAACCACTAGCGGGAGGGCCAGGGAGCAGTACTTC
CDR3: CASSRTTSGRAREQYF

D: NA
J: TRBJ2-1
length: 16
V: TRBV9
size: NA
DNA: TGTGCCAGCAGCCCACGGGGGCAGGGGGTTTACAATGAGCAGTTCTTC
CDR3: CASSPRGQGVYNEQFF

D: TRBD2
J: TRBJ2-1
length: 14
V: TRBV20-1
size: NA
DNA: TGCAGTGCTGGAAGAACGGGACTAGCGGGAGAGCAGTTCTTC
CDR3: CSAGRTGLAGEQFF

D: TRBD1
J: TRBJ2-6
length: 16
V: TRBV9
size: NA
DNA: TGTGCCAGCAGGTCGGGACAGTACTCTGGGGCCAACGTCCTGACTTTC
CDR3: CASRSGQYSGANVLTF

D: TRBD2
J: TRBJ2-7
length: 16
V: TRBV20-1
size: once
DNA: TGCAGTGCTAGAGATAGTGAGACTAGCGGCTCCTACGAGCAGTACTTC
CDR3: CSARDSETSGSYEQYF

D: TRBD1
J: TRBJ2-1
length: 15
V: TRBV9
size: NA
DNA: TGTGCCAGCAGCGTACCTGGACAGGGGGGGAATGAGCAGTTCTTC
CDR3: CASSVPGQGGNEQFF

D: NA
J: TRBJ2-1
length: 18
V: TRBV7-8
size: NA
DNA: TGTGCCAGCAGCCCCCCTCCAAGGGGAGATCGGTCCTACAATGAGCAGTTCTTC
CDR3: CASSPPPRGDRSYNEQFF

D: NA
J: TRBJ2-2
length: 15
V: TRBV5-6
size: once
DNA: TGTGCCAGCAGCTTGGGCCTGGTGAACACCGGGGAGCTGTTTTTT
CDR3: CASSLGLVNTGELFF

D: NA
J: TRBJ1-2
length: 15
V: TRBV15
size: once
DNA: TGTGCCACCAGCAGAGATCAGGGCTGGAGCTATGGCTACACCTTC
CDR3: CATSRDQGWSYGYTF

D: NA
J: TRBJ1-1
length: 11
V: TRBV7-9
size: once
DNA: TGTGCCAGTAACACGAACACTGAAGCTTTCTTT
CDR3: CASNTNTEAFF

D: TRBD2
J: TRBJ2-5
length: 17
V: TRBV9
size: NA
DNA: TGTGCCAGCAGCGCCTGGGAGGGGCTAGCTGGGCGGGAGACCCAGTACTTC
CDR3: CASSAWEGLAGRETQYF

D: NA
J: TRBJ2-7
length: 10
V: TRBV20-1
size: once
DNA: TGCAGTGCTCAATACGGGGAGCAGTACTTC
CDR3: CSAQYGEQYF

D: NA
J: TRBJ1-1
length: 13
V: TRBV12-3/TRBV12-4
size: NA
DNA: TGTGCCAGCAGTTTAGTTGGGATCCCTGAAGCTTTCTTT
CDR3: CASSLVGIPEAFF

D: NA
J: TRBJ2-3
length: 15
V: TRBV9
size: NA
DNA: TGTGCCAGCAGCGTTCGGGTTCTAAACACAGATACGCAGTATTTT
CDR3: CASSVRVLNTDTQYF

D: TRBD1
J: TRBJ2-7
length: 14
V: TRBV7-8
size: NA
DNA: TGTGCCAGCACTGGACAGGTCAGCTCCTACGAGCAGTACTTC
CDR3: CASTGQVSSYEQYF

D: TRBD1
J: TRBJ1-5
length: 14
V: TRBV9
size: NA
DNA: TGTGCCAGCAGCCGGACAGGGGGCAATCAGCCCCAGCATTTT
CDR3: CASSRTGGNQPQHF

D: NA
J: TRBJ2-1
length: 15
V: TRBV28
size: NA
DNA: TGTGCCAGCAGACAAACGGGACTCACGAACAATGAGCAGTTCTTC
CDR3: CASRQTGLTNNEQFF